Below are 21 T cell receptor beta chains sequenced from a single sample in a study of blood T cell repertoires in COVID-19. Here immunoSEQ multiplex PCR was the method, and the copy in TCRdb shows in-frame clones only, minus some. This sample carries a few hundred thousand clones, 80% to 90% of them seen once, and the ten largest clones take approximately 2.3%. Input material: peripheral blood. The receptors stem from a man in his forties or fifties who had recovered from COVID-19.

The rearrangement joins TRBV30 to TRBJ2-6, with TRBD1 identical over 10 bases. J was trimmed by 5 bases and V by 4 bases; bases with no gene match: 14. CDR3 length: 18 amino acids. Germline values: CDR1 GTSNPN, CDR2 SVGIG (reference sequence). CDR3 residues: CAWKRPGQGSPRANVLTF. CDR3 sequence (DNA): TGTGCCTGGAAGAGACCGGGACAGGGGTCACCCCGGGCCAACGTCCTGACTTTC.

This clone was picked up one time. This rearrangement joins TRBV7-2 to TRBJ1-1; D perhaps matches TRBD1 (6 bases). This CDR3 has 15 amino acids. Germline V lookup: CDR1 SGHTA, CDR2 FQGNSA. Trimming removed 5 bases from V and 1 base from J, with 14 bases in between. In nucleotides, the CDR3 is TGTGCCAGCAGCCCGGGGGGCCTGCAGAACACTGAAGCTTTCTTT. As protein: CASSPGGLQNTEAFF.

The rearrangement uses TRBV7-2 and TRBJ2-1; weak D call: TRBD1 (6 bases). Germline CDR1 reads SGHTA; CDR2 reads FQGNSA. This CDR3 is 16 amino acids long. V was clipped by 1 base and J by 1 base, with 11 bases between them. CDR3 nucleotide sequence: TGTGCCAGCAGCTTAGGCAGGGGAGTATCCTACAATGAGCAGTTCTTC. Translation gives CASSLGRGVSYNEQFF.

The rearrangement links TRBV19 to TRBJ1-5, with 10 nucleotides matching TRBD1. The V gene end was trimmed by 5 bases and the J gene end by 0 bases; junction bases not matched to a gene: 4. The CDR3 is 16 residues long. The germline V gene encodes CDR1 LNHDA and CDR2 SQIVND (reference sequence). DNA for the CDR3: TGTGCCAGTAGTGTCCGGACAGGGGGTAGCAATCAGCCCCAGCATTTT. Translated, it gives CASSVRTGGSNQPQHF. The entire variable domain, with the rest obtained from reference TRBV19 and TRBJ1-5, is as follows: DGGITQSPKYLFRKEGQNVTLSCEQNLNHDAMYWYRQDPGQGLRLIYYSQIVNDFQKGDIAEGYSVSREKKESFPLTVTSAQKNPTAFYLCASSVRTGGSNQPQHFGDGTRLSIL.

The V gene is TRBV5-1, the J gene TRBJ2-3; TRBD2 is a possible D gene (6 bases). This CDR3 has 16 amino acids. V dropped 4 bases and J dropped 1 base, with 16 bases sitting between them. Germline assignment: CDR1 SGHRS and CDR2 YFSETQ. The CDR3 nucleotides are TGCGCCAGCAGCCCCCGGGATAGCGGCCGCACAGATACGCAGTATTTT. Its protein is CASSPRDSGRTDTQYF. The full variable domain, completed using reference TRBV5-1 and TRBJ2-3, is KAGVTQTPRYLIKTRGQQVTLSCSPISGHRSVSWYQQTPGQGLQFLFEYFSETQRNKGNFPGRFSGRQFSNSRSEMNVSTLELGDSALYLCASSPRDSGRTDTQYFGPGTRLTVL.

The V and J genes are TRBV5-5 and TRBJ1-2; 12 bases are shared with TRBD1. Germline CDR1 reads SGHKS; CDR2 reads YYEKEE (reference sequence). The CDR3 covers 16 residues. With V trimmed by 2 bases and J by 8 bases, 10 bases remained unmatched. The CDR3 reads CASSFSPGQGAEGYTF. DNA for the CDR3: TGTGCCAGCAGCTTCTCTCCGGGACAGGGGGCGGAGGGCTACACCTTC.

The chain combines TRBV12-5 with TRBJ2-1; 11 bases are shared with TRBD2. Losses at the gene ends were 0 bases for V and 9 bases for J; bases not matched to a gene: 7. Germline CDR1 is LGHNT and CDR2 is FRNRAP. The CDR3 contains 16 residues. The CDR3 protein is CASGLVMTSGVGEQFF. CDR3 nucleotides: TGTGCTAGTGGTTTGGTAATGACTAGCGGGGTCGGTGAGCAGTTCTTC.

V and J are TRBV4-1 and TRBJ2-3; 8 bases line up with TRBD1. Trimming removed 1 base from V and 2 bases from J; junction bases left unmatched: 8. Germline loops: CDR1 MGHRA, CDR2 YSYEKL. The CDR3 is 17 residues long. This CDR3 is CASSQANRGFDTDTQYF. In DNA, the CDR3 is TGCGCCAGCAGCCAAGCGAACAGGGGGTTCGACACAGATACGCAGTATTTT.

The gene calls are TRBV10-1 and TRBJ2-1; 7 bases agree with TRBD2. The CDR3 loop spans 14 amino acids. J lost 5 bases, V lost 5 bases, and 6 bases had no gene match. Germline CDR1 WNHNN, CDR2 SYGVQD (reference sequence). CDR3 protein: CASSTGTTHNEQFF. Here the CDR3 DNA reads TGCGCCAGCAGTACCGGGACTACTCACAATGAGCAGTTCTTC.

DNA of the CDR3: TGTGCCAGCAGTTGGGGGACAGGGACGGGCTACACCTTC. It translates to CASSWGTGTGYTF. The rearrangement uses TRBV12-3 or TRBV12-4 and TRBJ1-2; 9 bases agree with TRBD1. The V and J ends lost 4 bases and 8 bases, in that order; junction bases with no gene match: 5. This CDR3 has 13 residues.

The V call is TRBV4-1, the J call TRBJ1-1, with D unclear. CDR3 length: 14 residues. The germline gives CDR1 MGHRA, CDR2 YSYEKL. The ends were cut back, 4 bases at V and 3 bases at J, with 12 bases in the middle. The CDR3 sequence: CASSPYSGDTEAFF. The DNA for the CDR3 is TGCGCCAGCAGCCCCTATTCGGGTGACACTGAAGCTTTCTTT.

The V gene is TRBV25-1, the J gene TRBJ2-5, with a weak D call TRBD2 (6 bases). The V gene lost 9 bases and the J gene lost 1 base, with 15 bases spanning the gap. The CDR3 sequence is 14 residues long. Per the germline V gene, CDR1 is MGHDK and CDR2 is SYGVNS. CDR3 DNA sequence: TGTGCCAGTGAGGAGTGGGAGGCCCAAGAGACCCAGTACTTC. The encoded protein is CASEEWEAQETQYF.

J is TRBJ1-2 and V is TRBV15; tentative D call: TRBD1 (6 bases). This CDR3 comprises 14 residues. The V and J ends lost 0 bases and 7 bases respectively, with 12 bases between them. Germline loops: CDR1 LNHNV, CDR2 YYDKDF (reference sequence). CDR3 in amino acids: CATSRDAGDGGYTF. CDR3 sequence (DNA): TGTGCCACCAGCAGAGACGCAGGGGATGGTGGCTACACCTTC. Variable domain in full (rest from reference TRBV15 and TRBJ1-2): DAMVIQNPRYQVTQFGKPVTLSCSQTLNHNVMYWYQQKSSQAPKLLFHYYDKDFNNEADTPDNFQSRRPNTSFCFLDIRSPGLGDTAMYLCATSRDAGDGGYTFGSGTRLTVV.

This clone was detected once. The chain is built from TRBV9 and TRBJ1-1; a possible D gene is TRBD1 (6 bases). The CDR3 has 15 residues. Deletions cut 0 bases from V and 3 bases from J, with 12 bases between. Germline V gene sequence: CDR1 SGDLS, CDR2 YYNGEE. DNA of the CDR3: TGTGCCAGCAGCGTAGGAACAGGGTGGGACACTGAAGCTTTCTTT. It is translated as CASSVGTGWDTEAFF.

This clone occurred a few times. CDR3 region: CASSQSSLAGGGEQYF. The DNA of the CDR3 is TGTGCCAGCAGCCAATCTTCCCTAGCGGGGGGAGGCGAGCAGTACTTC. The rearrangement uses TRBV3-1 (or the pseudogene TRBV3-2) and TRBJ2-7; 11 nucleotides match TRBD2. The CDR3 length is 16 residues. After removal of 2 bases from V and 6 bases from J, the junction contained 9 bases not matched to a gene. Germline V gene sequence: CDR1 LGHDT, CDR2 YNNKEL (reference sequence).

This chain connects TRBV2 to TRBJ2-7, with D perhaps matching TRBD2 (5 bases). The CDR3 length is 13 residues. Germline CDR1 and CDR2: SNHLY and FYNNEI. Trimming took 4 bases from V and 7 from J, leaving 14 bases between them. The CDR3 sequence: CASSGEFSTEQYF. In DNA, the CDR3 is TGTGCCAGCAGTGGGGAGTTCTCTACGGAGCAGTACTTC. Together with reference TRBV2 and TRBJ2-7, the CDR3 gives the full variable domain: EPEVTQTPSHQVTQMGQEVILRCVPISNHLYFYWYRQILGQKVEFLVSFYNNEISEKSEIFDDQFSVERPDGSNFTLKIRSTKLEDSAMYFCASSGEFSTEQYFGPGTRLTVT.

CDR3 nucleotides: TGCGCCAGCAGCCCTCGATGGGGTCGGGAGGGCTACACCTTC. Its translation is CASSPRWGREGYTF. The rearrangement links TRBV4-3 to TRBJ1-2; D is unresolved. Germline V gives CDR1 LGHNA, CDR2 YSLEER. Trimming took 4 bases from V and 8 from J, leaving 17 bases between them. The length of the CDR3 is 14 residues.

To note about this clone: The sample contains more than one DNA sequence encoding this CDR3. CDR3 sequence (DNA): TGTGCCAGCAGCTTCGGGGGTAGCAATCAGCCCCAGCATTTT. It codes for CASSFGGSNQPQHF. V usage is TRBV5-8 and J usage is TRBJ1-5; D is possibly TRBD1 (5 bases). Germline V CDR1 and CDR2: SGHTS, YDEGEE. The CDR3 runs 14 residues. V shed 2 bases and J shed 0 bases, with 6 bases lying between them. The full variable domain, in which reference TRBV5-8 and TRBJ1-5 provide the parts outside the CDR3, is EAGVTQSPTHLIKTRGQQATLRCSPISGHTSVYWYQQALGLGLQFLLWYDEGEERNRGNFPPRFSGRQFPNYSSELNVNALELEDSALYLCASSFGGSNQPQHFGDGTRLSIL.

The table lists this clone with a count of one. V and J are TRBV30 and TRBJ1-2; weak D call: TRBD1 (5 bases). CDR1 is GTSNPN and CDR2 is SVGIG in the germline V gene (reference sequence). V was trimmed by 4 bases and J by 2 bases, leaving 14 bases between them. The CDR3 covers 14 residues. The CDR3 nucleotides are TGTGCCTGGAATAAAGGGGCAAGAAACTATGGCTACACCTTC. Residues: CAWNKGARNYGYTF.

The rearrangement links TRBV6-5 to TRBJ1-2; D is possibly TRBD1 (5 bases). The CDR3 spans 16 residues. Germline V gene data show CDR1 as MNHEY and CDR2 as SVGAGI. V was trimmed by 2 bases and J by 0 bases, leaving 13 bases between them. The CDR3 region has the DNA TGTGCCAGCAGTTACGGTGGGGCATTAGCTAACTATGGCTACACCTTC. This gives the protein CASSYGGALANYGYTF.

The V gene is TRBV5-1, the J gene TRBJ2-3; perhaps TRBD1 as D (5 bases). The germline CDR1 and CDR2 sequences are SGHRS and YFSETQ. This CDR3 is built from 15 residues. The V gene lost 4 bases and the J gene lost 5 bases, with 17 bases spanning the gap. CDR3 in DNA: TGCGCCAGCAGCCTGACTGGGCAGGGAAGAGATACGCAGTATTTT. The encoded protein is CASSLTGQGRDTQYF.